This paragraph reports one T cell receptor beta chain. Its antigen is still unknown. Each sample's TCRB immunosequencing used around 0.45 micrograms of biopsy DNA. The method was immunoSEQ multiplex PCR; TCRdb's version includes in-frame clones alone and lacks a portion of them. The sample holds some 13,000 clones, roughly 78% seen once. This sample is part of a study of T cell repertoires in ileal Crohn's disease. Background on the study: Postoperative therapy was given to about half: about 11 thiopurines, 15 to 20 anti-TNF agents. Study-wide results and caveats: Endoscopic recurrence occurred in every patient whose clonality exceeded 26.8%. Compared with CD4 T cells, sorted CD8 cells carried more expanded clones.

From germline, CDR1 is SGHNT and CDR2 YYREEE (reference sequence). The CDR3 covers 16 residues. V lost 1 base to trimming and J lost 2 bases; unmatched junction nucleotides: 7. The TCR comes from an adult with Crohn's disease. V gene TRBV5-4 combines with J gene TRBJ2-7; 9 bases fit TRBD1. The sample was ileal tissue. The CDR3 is CASSLKGQGSPYEQYF. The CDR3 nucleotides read TGTGCCAGCAGCTTGAAGGGACAGGGAAGCCCCTACGAGCAGTACTTC.